The sequence of this T cell receptor beta chain was determined in a study of blood T cell repertoires in COVID-19. Study-wide background: PBMCs, B-cell-depleted T cells, or T cells provided the cDNA or gDNA that made up the material.

The CDR3 runs 16 residues. Per germline, CDR1 SGHTA and CDR2 FQGTGA. The V segment lost 3 bases and the J segment 6 bases; nucleotides outside the gene matches: 11. As originally analysed: Reference gene primers were amplified, and this amplification served to estimate nucleated cell counts. Clones were read by immunoSEQ multiplex PCR, and TCRdb kept only the in-frame ones, dropping some. V, J and clone size derive from that table, while D and trimming were established from the DNA sequence. The repertoire consists of about 210,000 clones, with about 86% occurring once and the leading ten covering just under 9%. Allocation to cohorts depended on clinical history reported by the participants.

This receptor was obtained from a woman in her fifties or sixties with acute COVID-19. V and J are TRBV7-3 and TRBJ2-7; 10 bases align to TRBD1. The sequencing input was PBMCs or T cells enriched from blood (not recorded which). CDR3 DNA sequence: TGTGCCAGCAGCTTCGGGTCCCCGGGACAGGGGTTCGAGCAGTACTTC. It specifies CASSFGSPGQGFEQYF.